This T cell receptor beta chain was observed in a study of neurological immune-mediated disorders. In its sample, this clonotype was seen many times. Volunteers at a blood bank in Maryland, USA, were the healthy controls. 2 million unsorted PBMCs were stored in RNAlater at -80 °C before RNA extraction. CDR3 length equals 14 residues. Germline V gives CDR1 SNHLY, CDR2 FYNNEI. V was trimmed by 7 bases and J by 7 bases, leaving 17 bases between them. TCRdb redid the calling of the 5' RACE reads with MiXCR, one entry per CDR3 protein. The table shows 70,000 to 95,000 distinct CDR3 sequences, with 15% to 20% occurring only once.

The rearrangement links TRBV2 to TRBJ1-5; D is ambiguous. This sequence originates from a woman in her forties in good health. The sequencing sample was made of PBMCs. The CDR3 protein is CASTPNRVGQPQHF. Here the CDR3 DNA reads TGTGCCAGCACCCCGAATAGGGTAGGACAGCCCCAGCATTTT.